A single sample gave rise to the 14 T cell receptor beta chains below, sequenced in a study of tumor-infiltrating lymphocytes in localized non-small cell lung cancer. Sequenced by immunoSEQ multiplex PCR; TCRdb stores in-frame clones only, minus some. Among about 16,000 clones listed, roughly three quarters were seen once. Input material: lung tumor tissue. The receptors derive from a human donor with non-small cell lung cancer.

The chain couples TRBV27 to TRBJ1-1, with D possibly being TRBD1 (5 bases). This CDR3 has 14 residues. The V gene lost 6 bases and the J gene lost 4 bases, with 15 bases spanning the gap. Germline V gene lookup returns CDR1 MNHEY and CDR2 SMNVEV (reference sequence). DNA for the CDR3: TGTGCCAGCAGCCAATTGGGGCCGGCCACTGAAGCTTTCTTT. Protein: CASSQLGPATEAFF.

This clone has only one observation. V is TRBV4-1 and J is TRBJ2-1, with a possible D match to TRBD2 (7 bases). Per germline, CDR1 MGHRA and CDR2 YSYEKL. The ends were cut back, 4 bases at V and 7 bases at J, with 23 bases in the middle. This CDR3 has 17 amino acids. Here the CDR3 reads CASSRGGGRWISNEQFF. The DNA for the CDR3 is TGCGCCAGCAGCCGTGGGGGGGGCCGTTGGATTTCTAATGAGCAGTTCTTC.

The chain couples TRBV6-5 to TRBJ1-2, with 10 nucleotides matching TRBD1. The V gene's germline CDR1 is MNHEY and CDR2 SVGAGI. CDR3 length: 14 residues. V lost 6 bases to trimming and J lost 7 bases; unmatched junction nucleotides: 8. DNA of the CDR3: TGTGCCAGCAGACTAGACAGGGGGCAGGGTGGCTACACCTTC. Translated: CASRLDRGQGGYTF.

The chain recombines TRBV9 with TRBJ1-2; D is uncertain. The CDR3 spans 13 residues. The germline gives CDR1 SGDLS, CDR2 YYNGEE. V was cut by 5 bases and J by 7 bases, with 15 bases left in between. CDR3 in amino acids: CASSRGYEGGYTF. CDR3 DNA: TGTGCCAGCAGTCGAGGGTATGAGGGTGGCTACACCTTC.

The chain joins TRBV5-1 to TRBJ2-2; D might be TRBD1 or TRBD2, each matching 5 bases. This CDR3 spans 16 amino acids. The germline gives CDR1 SGHRS, CDR2 YFSETQ. Trimming stripped 6 bases from V and 5 bases from J, with 20 bases between. The CDR3 coding sequence is TGCGCCAGCACGAGCGGCTCCGGGACCAAGACCGGGGAGCTGTTTTTT. It yields the protein CASTSGSGTKTGELFF. The full variable domain, completed using reference TRBV5-1 and TRBJ2-2, is KAGVTQTPRYLIKTRGQQVTLSCSPISGHRSVSWYQQTPGQGLQFLFEYFSETQRNKGNFPGRFSGRQFSNSRSEMNVSTLELGDSALYLCASTSGSGTKTGELFFGEGSRLTVL.

The chain couples TRBV7-3 to TRBJ2-1; the D gene is possibly TRBD2 (5 bases). Deletions cut 2 bases from V and 10 bases from J, with 12 bases between. The CDR3 covers 13 residues. Germline V gene lookup returns CDR1 SGHTA and CDR2 FQGTGA. The CDR3 DNA sequence: TGTGCCAGCAGCTTAGGTCCTAGCCTGGAGCAGTTCTTC. Its protein product is CASSLGPSLEQFF.

This clone appeared a few times. The chain employs TRBV6-5 and TRBJ1-2; TRBD1 aligns across 9 bases. The germline V gene has CDR1 MNHEY and CDR2 SVGAGI. There are 14 residues in the CDR3. The ends lost 6 bases at V and 7 bases at J; junction bases unmatched: 9. In DNA, the CDR3 is TGTGCCAGCAGCTTCACAGGGGGCGAGGGTGGCTACACCTTC. It specifies CASSFTGGEGGYTF.

A remark on this clone: Mismatch with germline at one junction end may stem from a read error. CDR3 bases: TGTGCCAGTGGTATGACTAGCGGGAAGTACCAAGAGACCCAGTACTTC. Encoded protein: CASGMTSGKYQETQYF. This chain joins TRBV19 and TRBJ2-5; TRBD2 matches at 11 bases. The germline CDR1 and CDR2 sequences are LNHDA and SQIVND (reference sequence). This CDR3 is 16 amino acids long.

This clone was recorded once. V and J are TRBV4-3 and TRBJ1-5; 9 bases map to TRBD1. The CDR3 has 15 amino acids. Germline CDR1 reads LGHNA; CDR2 reads YSLEER. V lost 11 bases and J lost 0; bases outside the gene matches: 8. CDR3 protein: CASSRDRDSNQPQHF. CDR3 DNA: TGCGCCTCAAGCCGGGACAGGGATAGCAATCAGCCCCAGCATTTT.

This clone is medium-sized. The chain has TRBV10-3 and TRBJ1-2; D remains unclear. Trimming took 0 bases from V and 2 from J, leaving 7 bases between them. CDR1 is ENHRY, CDR2 SYGVKD, per germline. The CDR3 is 14 amino acids. This CDR3 is CAISESIQNYGYTF. The CDR3, as DNA: TGTGCCATCAGTGAGTCGATCCAAAACTATGGCTACACCTTC.

This chain joins TRBV18 and TRBJ1-4; D possibly corresponds to TRBD1 (6 bases). CDR3 length equals 13 residues. Trimming left V 3 bases short and J 7 bases short, with 9 bases between. In germline, CDR1 is KGHSH, CDR2 LQKENI. CDR3 nucleotides: TGTGCCAGCTCACCGAGGGGGGGTGAAAAACTGTTTTTT. Translated: CASSPRGGEKLFF.

The V and J genes are TRBV10-2 and TRBJ1-4, with no clear D. The CDR3 is 13 amino acids. From germline, CDR1 is WSHSY and CDR2 SAAADI. Between the trimmed V and J ends, which lost 0 bases and 5 bases, there was a span of 4 bases. For the CDR3, the DNA is TGCGCCAGCAGTGAGTCCGAGAATGAAAAACTGTTTTTT. Amino acids: CASSESENEKLFF.

J is TRBJ2-3 and V is TRBV5-1; 10 positions agree with TRBD1. V shed 4 bases, J shed 1 base, and the junction held 3 bases outside the gene matches. CDR1 and CDR2 (germline): SGHRS, YFSETQ. This CDR3 is 15 amino acids long. In nucleotides, the CDR3 is TGCGCCAGCAGCAACGGACAGGGGGGCACAGATACGCAGTATTTT. Encoded protein: CASSNGQGGTDTQYF.

The rearrangement links TRBV5-1 to TRBJ2-7, with D tentatively TRBD2 (6 bases). The CDR3 covers 11 residues. Germline V gene sequence: CDR1 SGHRS, CDR2 YFSETQ. Trimming stripped 7 bases from V and 3 bases from J, with 8 bases between. CDR3 nucleotide sequence: TGCGCCAGCCGCGGGGTCTACGAGCAGTACTTC. It yields the protein CASRGVYEQYF.